The source of this T cell receptor beta chain is a study of CD8 T cells in ankylosing spondylitis. This clonotype was observed a handful of times. The antigen is not known. CDR3 length: 14 residues. Trimming removed 6 bases from V and 0 bases from J, with 6 bases in between. TCRdb independently ran MiXCR on the 5' RACE reads; one entry per CDR3 protein. The sample holds over 25,000 distinct CDR3 sequences, 13% to 15% seen once. General study results and limits: A subset of motif variants has previously been described in the synovial fluid and blood of reactive arthritis. A CD8+ phenotype characterized the disease-linked clones, which were relatively rare in peripheral blood. Disease-linked clones were reportedly significantly enriched in matched ankylosing spondylitis synovial fluid. For ankylosing spondylitis blood, a TCR beta motif of eight or nine highly homologous variants appeared characteristic.

The sequenced material came from blood. This clonotype was sampled from a male donor with ankylosing spondylitis or in good health (not recorded which). The V call is TRBV12-3 or TRBV12-4, the J call TRBJ2-6; D uncertain. The CDR3, as DNA: TGTGCCAGCAGCCGAATCTCTGGGGCCAACGTCCTGACTTTC. The encoded protein is CASSRISGANVLTF.